Listed here is a single T cell receptor (beta chain). The sample originates from a study of T cell responses to AZD1222 COVID-19 vaccine. Clones were sequenced by immunoSEQ multiplex PCR, and TCRdb holds only the in-frame ones, with some missing. The sample shows around 200,000 clones, about 90% of them seen only once. Trimming left V 1 base short and J 8 bases short, with 4 bases between. The CDR3 extends over 11 amino acids. CDR1 and CDR2 (germline): SGHKS, YYEKEE (reference sequence). The TCR comes from an adult in good health. The sequencing used peripheral blood, collected on day 0 of AZD1222 vaccination. The V gene is TRBV5-5, the J gene TRBJ2-1; D ambiguous. DNA of the CDR3: TGTGCCAGCAGCTTGTCCGATGAGCAGTTCTTC. It codes for CASSLSDEQFF.